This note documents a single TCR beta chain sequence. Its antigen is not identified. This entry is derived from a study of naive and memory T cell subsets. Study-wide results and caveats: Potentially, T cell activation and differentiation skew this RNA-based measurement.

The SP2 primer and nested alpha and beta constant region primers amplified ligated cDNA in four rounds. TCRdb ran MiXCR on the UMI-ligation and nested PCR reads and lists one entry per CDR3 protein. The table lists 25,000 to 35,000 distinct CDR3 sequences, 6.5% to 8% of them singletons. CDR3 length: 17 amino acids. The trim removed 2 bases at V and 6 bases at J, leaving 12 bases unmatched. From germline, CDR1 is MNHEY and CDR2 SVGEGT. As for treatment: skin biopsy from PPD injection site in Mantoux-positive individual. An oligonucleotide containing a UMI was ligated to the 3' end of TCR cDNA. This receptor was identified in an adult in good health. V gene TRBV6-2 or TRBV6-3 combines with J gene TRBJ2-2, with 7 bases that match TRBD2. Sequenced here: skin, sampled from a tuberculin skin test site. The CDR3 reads CASSYGRQRGRAGELFF. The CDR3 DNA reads TGTGCCAGCAGTTACGGCCGACAGCGGGGAAGGGCCGGGGAGCTGTTTTTT.